This T cell receptor beta chain was observed in a study of OX40 agonist ivuxolimab in advanced cancers. Turning to the study itself: Prior therapy, whether anti-PD-1, anti-PD-L1 or anti-CTLA-4, was allowed, and roughly 40% had some.

The method was immunoSEQ multiplex PCR; TCRdb's version includes in-frame clones alone and lacks a portion of them. The data show 45,000 or so clones, roughly 86% seen once. This clone was recorded only once. With V trimmed by 6 bases and J by 4 bases, 9 bases remained unmatched. This CDR3 region has 15 residues. CDR1 and CDR2 from the germline V gene are MNHEY and SMNVEV (reference sequence). This sequence joins TRBV27 and TRBJ1-2; 9 bases map to TRBD1. The starting material was CD4+ or CD8+ T cells sorted from blood, obtained in a trial of the OX40 agonist ivuxolimab. The sequence derives from an adult with an advanced solid tumor such as melanoma, head and neck, liver or kidney cancer. This CDR3 reads CASRPGTGSPYGYTF. The CDR3 DNA reads TGTGCCAGCAGACCGGGGACAGGGTCTCCCTATGGCTACACCTTC.